What follows is one T cell receptor beta chain and its context. Which antigen it targets is not known. No qualities accompany the bases; no much larger clone lies one base away. Donors were healthy HIV-negative adults with no recently reported acute infections or vaccinations. Every donor was a Caucasian adult residing in Nashville, Tennessee, USA. CD8 memory samples combined magnetically selected CD45RO+ cells with CCR7-negative CD45RA+ effector memory (TemRA) cells. After blood collection by leukapheresis, PBMCs were isolated using Ficoll-Histopaque density gradient centrifugation and then cryopreserved in the vapor phase of liquid nitrogen. Analytical flow cytometry was used to check the purity and quantity of every magnetically sorted T cell population. Each sorted fraction had its genomic DNA isolated and then quantified by UV absorbance on a Nanodrop 2000c. Using the deep immunoSEQ assay, multiplex PCR amplified TCR CDR3 regions from genomic DNA. For each cell subset, the extracted genomic DNA was distributed evenly across all wells of several immunoSEQ 96-well plates, and each plate served as one replicate. Each replicate PCR for sorted subsets received roughly 0.2 ug genomic DNA, equal to roughly 29,000 T cell genomes. Purified libraries were quantified with a Qubit 3.0 fluorometer, sized on a Bioanalyzer 2100, and re-quantified with the KAPA Library Quantification kit. A separate single-read 150-cycle Illumina NextSeq 550 flow cell was used to sequence each immunoSEQ 96-well plate. Per the authors' processing: Because the immunoSEQ output held only junctional sequences and lacked quality scores, the filtering could not match the filtering applied to full-length reads. Sequences were annotated with PyIR, a Python wrapper for IgBLAST v1.9, and V/J genes and CDR3 were assigned using IMGT germline references. Reads with weak V/J assignments (E-value above 1e-6), missing CDR3, stop codons, out-of-frame junctions, or ambiguous translated residues were removed. V3J clonotypes were defined by identical inferred V gene, J gene, and CDR3 amino acid sequence. The percentage overlap between two repertoires was calculated by dividing the number of shared unique clonotypes by the size of the smaller repertoire. Repertoire richness was assessed with RTK rarefaction, the Chao1 estimator, and Recon v2.1 estimates of unobserved clonotypes. Generation probabilities were computed with OLGA for all TCRbeta clonotypes obtained by the gDNA method from four donors. TCRdb retrieved this table from immuneACCESS and kept in-frame rearrangements only. Not all clones are present; in checked studies, unresolved V genes account for under half, and no reason is known for the remainder. V, J and clone size are taken as reported in that table, and D and trimming were inferred from the DNA itself. In all, the sample holds fewer than 850,000 clones, and less than 95% of those were seen once. The ten largest clones capture 30% to 40% of the sample.

The sample originates from a study of shared clonotypes between healthy human individuals (dated by TCRdb to about 2020). General notes on the study: A couple of women and three men aged 18 to 49 years were included in the cohort. For each donor, CD4 naive and CD4 memory were each run on three plates, CD8 naive on two plates, and CD8 memory on one plate. The study deeply sequenced blood TCR repertoires of about five healthy adults to estimate repertoire size and the extent of clonotype sharing between individuals. To increase sequencing depth and limit assay-specific biases, different laboratories used diverse techniques to prepare libraries and sequence TCR repertoires. Leukapheresis yielded between about 0.85 and 10 billion PBMCs per donor. Overall study results and their limits: Sampling was restricted to blood, and TCR repertoires in tissue are likely to differ from TCR repertoires in blood. About 5% of naive CD4, 3.5% of naive CD8, around 2.3% of memory CD4, and around 0.42% of memory CD8 clonotypes were shared across several donors. Compared with non-shared clonotypes, clonotypes shared by all four sorted-subset donors had higher generation probabilities. Naive subsets generally had larger estimated clonotype richness than memory subsets. Pairwise subsampling indicated that sequencing depth was expected to affect the degree of clonotype sharing among donors. Even with the large sequencing depth, rarefaction of the sorted-subset datasets indicated that sequencing was incomplete. Because the study included only a small number of donors, the genetic and exposure-history diversity represented was limited.

The CDR3 holds 14 amino acids from the cysteine to the phenylalanine. The DNA shown is the 42-base CDR3, in frame from base 1. The germline V gene provides CDR1 MDHEN and CDR2 SYDVKM. The V end loses 5 bases and the J end loses 3 bases, and a stretch of 14 bases separates them. Sequenced input: memory CD8+ T cells from PBMCs. The intended sense of this specimen's cell subset or site label: CD45RO+ cells pooled with CCR7-negative TemRA cells. The sequence derives from a man younger than 35 in good health. Some clones in this sample may be carry-over from other donors' samples. The rearrangement combines TRBV28 with TRBJ2-7; 6 matching bases give a weak D call of TRBD2. This receptor has the CDR3 CASSPGGENYEQYF. Read as DNA, the sequence is TGTGCCAGCAGTCCCGGAGGGGAGAACTACGAGCAGTACTTC.